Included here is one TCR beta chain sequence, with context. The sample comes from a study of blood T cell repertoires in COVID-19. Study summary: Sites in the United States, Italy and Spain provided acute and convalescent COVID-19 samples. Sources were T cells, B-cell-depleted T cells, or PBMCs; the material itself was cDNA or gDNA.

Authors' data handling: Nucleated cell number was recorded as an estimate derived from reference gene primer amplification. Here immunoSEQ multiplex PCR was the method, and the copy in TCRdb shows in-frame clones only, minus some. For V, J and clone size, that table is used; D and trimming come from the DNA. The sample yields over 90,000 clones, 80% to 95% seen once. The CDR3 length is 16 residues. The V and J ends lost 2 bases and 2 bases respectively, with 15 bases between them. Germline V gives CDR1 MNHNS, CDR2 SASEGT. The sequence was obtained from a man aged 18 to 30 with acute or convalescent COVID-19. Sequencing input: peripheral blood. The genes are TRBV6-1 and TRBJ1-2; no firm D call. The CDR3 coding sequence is TGTGCCAGCAGTGAATTAGGAGGGAGTGGAAACTATGGCTACACCTTC. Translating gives CASSELGGSGNYGYTF.